These T cell receptor beta chains were read from a single sample in a study of blood T cell repertoires in COVID-19. Profiled with immunoSEQ multiplex PCR; TCRdb holds only in-frame clones, not every one. The data show 250,000 or so clones, roughly 83% seen once. Sequencing was carried out using PBMCs or T cells enriched from blood (not recorded which). Every receptor here comes from a woman in her 50s who had recovered from COVID-19. The CDR3 runs from the conserved cysteine through the conserved F or W. A D gene is named only where the DNA matches it firmly. Size is omitted from some rows. Given values are once, few, many or a class for expanded clones.

d_gene: TRBD1; abundance: NA; v_gene: TRBV5-1; j_gene: TRBJ2-7; CDR3nt: TGCGCCAGCAGCCCAGGCACAGGGGGGTCCTCCTACGAGCAGTACTTC; CDR3aa: CASSPGTGGSSYEQYF
d_gene: TRBD2; abundance: NA; v_gene: TRBV7-3; j_gene: TRBJ2-3; CDR3nt: TGTGCCAGCAGCTTGGGACTAGCGGGGGGTAGCACAGATACGCAGTATTTT; CDR3aa: CASSLGLAGGSTDTQYF
d_gene: NA; abundance: few; v_gene: TRBV2; j_gene: TRBJ2-2; CDR3nt: TGTGCCAGCACCCCGGGGAGTCGAGGCGCCGGGGAGCTGTTTTTT; CDR3aa: CASTPGSRGAGELFF
d_gene: TRBD1; abundance: NA; v_gene: TRBV5-8; j_gene: TRBJ1-5; CDR3nt: TGTGCCAGCAGCTGGGGATCCACAGGGGGCAATCAGCCCCAGCATTTT; CDR3aa: CASSWGSTGGNQPQHF
d_gene: NA; abundance: NA; v_gene: TRBV7-9; j_gene: TRBJ1-2; CDR3nt: TGTGCCAGCAGCCCCACAGGGTACTATGGCTACACCTTC; CDR3aa: CASSPTGYYGYTF
d_gene: TRBD1; abundance: few; v_gene: TRBV19; j_gene: TRBJ1-1; CDR3nt: TGTGCCAGTAGTATATCGGGAACAGGGGGCCGCACTGAAGCTTTCTTT; CDR3aa: CASSISGTGGRTEAFF
d_gene: NA; abundance: NA; v_gene: TRBV18; j_gene: TRBJ1-6; CDR3nt: TGTGCCAGCTCTGACTCGACAGGCCTCCCACCCCTCCACTTT; CDR3aa: CASSDSTGLPPLHF
d_gene: NA; abundance: few; v_gene: TRBV18; j_gene: TRBJ1-2; CDR3nt: TGTGCCAGCTCACCCACGAGGAGGCCTCCATCGGGCTATGGCTACACCTTC; CDR3aa: CASSPTRRPPSGYGYTF
d_gene: NA; abundance: once; v_gene: TRBV28; j_gene: TRBJ1-2; CDR3nt: TGTGCCAGCAGTAAACGACAGCGCTACTATGGCTACACCTTC; CDR3aa: CASSKRQRYYGYTF
d_gene: NA; abundance: NA; v_gene: TRBV6-2/TRBV6-3; j_gene: TRBJ2-1; CDR3nt: TGTGCCAGCAGTTACTCTAGGAGCTCCTACAATGAGCAGTTCTTC; CDR3aa: CASSYSRSSYNEQFF
d_gene: NA; abundance: NA; v_gene: TRBV24-1; j_gene: TRBJ2-1; CDR3nt: TGTGCCACCAGGGGGGGGGCCTCCTCCTACAATGAGCAGTTCTTC; CDR3aa: CATRGGASSYNEQFF